This is a list of T cell receptor beta chains from one sample in a study of cytomegalovirus exposure and HLA in healthy donors. Sequencing was performed with immunoSEQ multiplex PCR; in TCRdb, only in-frame clones are kept and a portion is missing. The specimen's table records 150,000 to 200,000 clones. The sequenced sample was PBMCs. These TCRs come from a man aged 30-40 years in good health and CMV-seronegative. Both conserved end residues are part of each CDR3. Fields, in order: J gene, V gene, D gene, CDR3 protein, CDR3 DNA. D genes are given only for firm matches.

TRBJ2-3 | TRBV9 | TRBD2 | CASSPRTSGGARTDTQYF | TGTGCCAGCAGCCCGCGGACTAGCGGGGGGGCCCGAACAGATACGCAGTATTTT
TRBJ1-1 | TRBV19 | . | CASRERQVSLNTEAFF | TGTGCCAGTAGAGAAAGACAGGTCTCTTTGAACACTGAAGCTTTCTTT
TRBJ2-3 | TRBV7-3 | TRBD1 | CASSLNSDRVSTQYF | TGTGCCAGCAGCTTAAACTCGGACAGGGTCTCTACGCAGTATTTT
TRBJ2-7 | TRBV10-3 | TRBD1 | CAITTGGGIYEQYF | TGTGCCATCACCACAGGGGGTGGAATCTACGAGCAGTACTTC
TRBJ2-3 | TRBV9 | . | CASSPSPGGTGTDTQYF | TGTGCCAGCAGCCCATCCCCGGGGGGGACAGGCACAGATACGCAGTATTTT
TRBJ1-2 | TRBV9 | . | CASSVGRQAGLHYGCTF | TGTGCCAGCAGCGTAGGCAGGCAGGCGGGCTTACACTATGGCTGCACCTTC
TRBJ2-7 | TRBV27 | . | CASRLSTPYEQYF | TGTGCCAGCAGGCTCAGTACCCCCTACGAGCAGTACTTC
TRBJ1-5 | TRBV18 | . | CASSPRGGYSNQPQHF | TGTGCCAGCTCACCACGCGGGGGGTATAGCAATCAGCCCCAGCATTTT
TRBJ2-7 | TRBV5-1 | . | CASSLNREYEQYF | TGCGCCAGCAGCTTGAACCGGGAGTACGAGCAGTACTTC
TRBJ1-2 | TRBV4-2 | . | CASSQDMKGALSYGYTF | TGTGCCAGCAGCCAAGATATGAAAGGGGCCCTATCCTATGGCTACACCTTC
TRBJ1-2 | TRBV30 | . | CAWSAGGTGGYTF | TGTGCCTGGAGTGCGGGGGGAACTGGGGGCTACACCTTC
TRBJ1-6 | TRBV28 | TRBD1 | CASSYLQGQDSPLHF | TGTGCCAGCAGTTACCTACAGGGGCAGGATTCACCCCTCCACTTT
TRBJ1-2 | TRBV2 | . | CASSRDKTNYGYTF | TGTGCCAGCAGTCGGGACAAAACTAACTATGGCTACACCTTC
TRBJ2-5 | TRBV7-2 | TRBD2 | CASSVSGVARGETQYF | TGTGCCAGCAGCGTCAGCGGGGTAGCGCGGGGGGAGACCCAGTACTTC
TRBJ1-5 | TRBV27 | TRBD1 | CASSPWGTGDNQPQHF | TGTGCCAGCAGTCCCTGGGGGACAGGGGATAATCAGCCCCAGCATTTT
TRBJ2-7 | TRBV28 | . | CASSLAGTSSSYEQYF | TGTGCCAGCAGTCTCGCCGGGACTTCAAGCTCCTACGAGCAGTACTTC
TRBJ1-1 | TRBV7-2 | . | CASSSQMRDTEAFF | TGTGCCAGCAGCTCGCAAATGAGGGACACTGAAGCTTTCTTT
TRBJ1-4 | TRBV18 | . | CASSPTDTQGPLFF | TGTGCCAGCTCACCTACGGACACGCAAGGCCCACTGTTTTTT
TRBJ2-7 | TRBV6-1 | TRBD1 | CASMKRGDRASEQYF | TGTGCCAGCATGAAACGGGGGGACAGGGCGAGCGAGCAGTACTTC
TRBJ1-6 | TRBV5-1 | . | CASSLAFLASDNSPLHF | TGCGCCAGCAGCTTGGCCTTTTTAGCCTCGGATAATTCACCCCTCCACTTT
TRBJ2-5 | TRBV30 | . | CAWSAGIQETQYF | TGTGCCTGGAGTGCAGGGATCCAAGAGACCCAGTACTTC
TRBJ2-7 | TRBV11-2 | . | CASSLVPGITYEQYF | TGTGCCAGCAGCTTAGTTCCAGGGATAACCTACGAGCAGTACTTC
TRBJ2-7 | TRBV5-1 | . | CASSSDSYEQYF | TGCGCCAGCAGCTCGGACAGCTACGAGCAGTACTTC
TRBJ1-5 | TRBV19 | TRBD1 | CASSKGTGGYSNQPQHF | TGTGCCAGTAGTAAAGGAACAGGGGGCTACAGCAATCAGCCCCAGCATTTT
TRBJ2-3 | TRBV2 | TRBD2 | CASNGLAGPDTQYF | TGTGCCAGCAATGGACTAGCGGGACCAGATACGCAGTATTTT
TRBJ1-1 | TRBV6-5 | . | CASSRRTEMNAEAFF | TGTGCCAGCAGCCGTAGAACAGAGATGAACGCTGAAGCTTTCTTT
TRBJ2-7 | TRBV10-1 | . | CASSKGDSKRSYEQYF | TGCGCCAGCAGTAAAGGGGACTCCAAGCGCTCCTACGAGCAGTACTTC
TRBJ1-2 | TRBV19 | . | CASSLQGGGGYTF | TGTGCCAGTAGTTTACAGGGTGGAGGAGGCTACACCTTC
TRBJ2-7 | TRBV6-5 | . | CASSYSRVQYEQYF | TGTGCCAGCAGTTACAGCAGGGTCCAGTACGAGCAGTACTTC
TRBJ1-5 | TRBV10-3 | . | CAISEGGETDLSNQPQHF | TGTGCCATCAGTGAGGGCGGGGAGACCGACCTCAGCAATCAGCCCCAGCATTTT
TRBJ2-7 | TRBV6-6 | TRBD1 | CASTRPTGQGDEQYF | TGTGCCAGCACTAGACCGACGGGACAGGGCGACGAGCAGTACTTC
TRBJ2-3 | TRBV9 | TRBD2 | CASRRAGGTDTQYF | TGTGCCAGCCGCCGAGCGGGGGGCACAGATACGCAGTATTTT
TRBJ2-5 | TRBV11-2 | TRBD2 | CASSPPAGTSGGAETQYF | TGTGCCAGCAGCCCGCCCGCCGGGACTAGCGGGGGGGCCGAGACCCAGTACTTC
TRBJ2-5 | TRBV5-4 | TRBD1 | CASSLETGLETQYF | TGTGCCAGCAGCTTGGAGACAGGGCTGGAGACCCAGTACTTC
TRBJ2-7 | TRBV19 | . | CASSIGGGAYEQYF | TGTGCCAGTAGTATAGGGGGAGGCGCCTACGAGCAGTACTTC
TRBJ2-2 | TRBV18 | . | CASTKAHGELFF | TGTGCCAGCACCAAAGCTCACGGGGAGCTGTTTTTT
TRBJ1-1 | TRBV28 | . | CASSFPKEGDMNTEAFF | TGTGCCAGCAGTTTTCCCAAGGAAGGGGACATGAACACTGAAGCTTTCTTT